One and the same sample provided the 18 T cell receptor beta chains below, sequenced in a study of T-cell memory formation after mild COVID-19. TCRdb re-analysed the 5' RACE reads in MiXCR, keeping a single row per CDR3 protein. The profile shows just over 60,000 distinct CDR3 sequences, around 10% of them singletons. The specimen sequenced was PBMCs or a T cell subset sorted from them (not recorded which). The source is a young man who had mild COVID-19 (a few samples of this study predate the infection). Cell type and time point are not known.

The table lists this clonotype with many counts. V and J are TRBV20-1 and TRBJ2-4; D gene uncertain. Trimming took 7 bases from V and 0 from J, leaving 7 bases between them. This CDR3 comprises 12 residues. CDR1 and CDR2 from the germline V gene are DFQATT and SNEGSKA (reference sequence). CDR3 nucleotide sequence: TGCAGTGTTCCTGTAGCCAAAAACATTCAGTACTTC. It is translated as CSVPVAKNIQYF.

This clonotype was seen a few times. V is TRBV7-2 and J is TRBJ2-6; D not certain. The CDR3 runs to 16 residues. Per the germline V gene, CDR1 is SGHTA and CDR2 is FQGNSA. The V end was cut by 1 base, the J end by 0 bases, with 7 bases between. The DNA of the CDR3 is TGTGCCAGCAGCTTAGTCGCCCGCTCTGGGGCCAACGTCCTGACTTTC. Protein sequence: CASSLVARSGANVLTF.

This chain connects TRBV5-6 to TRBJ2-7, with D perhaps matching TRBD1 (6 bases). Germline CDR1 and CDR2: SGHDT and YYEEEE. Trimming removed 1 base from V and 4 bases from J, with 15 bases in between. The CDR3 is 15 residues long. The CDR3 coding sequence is TGTGCCAGCAGCTTGATCGGGCAGGGGCTTTACGAGCAGTACTTC. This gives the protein CASSLIGQGLYEQYF.

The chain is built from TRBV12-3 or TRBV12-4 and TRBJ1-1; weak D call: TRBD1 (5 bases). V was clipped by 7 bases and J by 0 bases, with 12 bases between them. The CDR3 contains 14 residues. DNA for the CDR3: TGTGCCAGCACCCTAGGGGTGTTGAACACTGAAGCTTTCTTT. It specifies CASTLGVLNTEAFF.

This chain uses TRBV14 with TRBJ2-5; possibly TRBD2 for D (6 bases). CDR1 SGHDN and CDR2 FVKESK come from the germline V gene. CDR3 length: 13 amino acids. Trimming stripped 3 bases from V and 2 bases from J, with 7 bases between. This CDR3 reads CASSHGGQETQYF. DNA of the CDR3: TGTGCCAGCAGCCACGGGGGACAAGAGACCCAGTACTTC.

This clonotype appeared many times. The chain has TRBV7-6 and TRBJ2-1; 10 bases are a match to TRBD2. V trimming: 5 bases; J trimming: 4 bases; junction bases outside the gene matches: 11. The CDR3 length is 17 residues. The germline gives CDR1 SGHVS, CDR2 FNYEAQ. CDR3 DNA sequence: TGTGCCAGCAGCAAGCGGGCTAGCGGGGGCGAATACAATGAGCAGTTCTTC. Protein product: CASSKRASGGEYNEQFF. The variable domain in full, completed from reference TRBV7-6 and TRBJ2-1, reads GAGVSQSPRYKVTKRGQDVALRCDPISGHVSLYWYRQALGQGPEFLTYFNYEAQQDKSGLPNDRFSAERPEGSISTLTIQRTEQRDSAMYRCASSKRASGGEYNEQFFGPGTRLTVL.

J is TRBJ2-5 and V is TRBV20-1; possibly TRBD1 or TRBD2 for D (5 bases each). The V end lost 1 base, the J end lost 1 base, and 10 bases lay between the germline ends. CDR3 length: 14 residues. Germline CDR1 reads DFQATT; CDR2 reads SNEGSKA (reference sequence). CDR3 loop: CSARVLGTQETQYF. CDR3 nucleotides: TGCAGTGCTAGAGTACTAGGGACCCAAGAGACCCAGTACTTC.

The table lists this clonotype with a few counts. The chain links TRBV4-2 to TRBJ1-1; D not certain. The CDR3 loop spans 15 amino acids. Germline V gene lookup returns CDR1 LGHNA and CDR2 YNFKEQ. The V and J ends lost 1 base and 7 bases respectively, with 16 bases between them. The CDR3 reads CASSQVERADDEAFF. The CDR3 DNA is TGTGCCAGCAGCCAAGTGGAGCGGGCCGACGATGAAGCTTTCTTT.

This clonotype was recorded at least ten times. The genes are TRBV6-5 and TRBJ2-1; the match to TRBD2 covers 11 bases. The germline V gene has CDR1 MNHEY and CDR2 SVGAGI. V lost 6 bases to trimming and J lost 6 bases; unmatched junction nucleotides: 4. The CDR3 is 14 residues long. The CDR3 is CASRLGLAANEQFF. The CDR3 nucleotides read TGTGCCAGCAGACTGGGACTAGCGGCCAATGAGCAGTTCTTC.

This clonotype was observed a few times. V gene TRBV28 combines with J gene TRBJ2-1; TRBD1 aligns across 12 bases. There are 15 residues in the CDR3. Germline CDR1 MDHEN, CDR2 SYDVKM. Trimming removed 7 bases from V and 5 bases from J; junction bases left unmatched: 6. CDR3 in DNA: TGTGCCAGCATCTCCGGGACAGGGGGCCACAATGAGCAGTTCTTC. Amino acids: CASISGTGGHNEQFF.

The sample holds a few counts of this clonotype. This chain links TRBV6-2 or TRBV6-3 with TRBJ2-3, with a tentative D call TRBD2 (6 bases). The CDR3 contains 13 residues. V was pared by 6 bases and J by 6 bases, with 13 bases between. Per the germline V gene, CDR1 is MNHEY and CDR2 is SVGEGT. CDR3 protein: CASRESSGDTQYF. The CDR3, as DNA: TGTGCCAGCAGGGAATCGAGCGGGGATACGCAGTATTTT.

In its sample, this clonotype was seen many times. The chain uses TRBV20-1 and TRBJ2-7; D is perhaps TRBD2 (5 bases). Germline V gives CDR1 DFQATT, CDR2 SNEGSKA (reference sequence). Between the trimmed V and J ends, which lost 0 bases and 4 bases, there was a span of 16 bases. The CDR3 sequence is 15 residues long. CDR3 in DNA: TGCAGTGCTAGAGATCCCGGAGGCTCATTATACGAGCAGTACTTC. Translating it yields CSARDPGGSLYEQYF.

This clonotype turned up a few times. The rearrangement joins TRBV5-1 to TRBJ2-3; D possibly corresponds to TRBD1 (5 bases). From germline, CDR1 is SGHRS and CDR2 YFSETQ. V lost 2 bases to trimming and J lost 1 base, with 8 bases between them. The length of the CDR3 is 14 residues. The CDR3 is CASSFQGRTDTQYF. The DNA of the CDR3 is TGCGCCAGCAGCTTTCAGGGCCGCACAGATACGCAGTATTTT.

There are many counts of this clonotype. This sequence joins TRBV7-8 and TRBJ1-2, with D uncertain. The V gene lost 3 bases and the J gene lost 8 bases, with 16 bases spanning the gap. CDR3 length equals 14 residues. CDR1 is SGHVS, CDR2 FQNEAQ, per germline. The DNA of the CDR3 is TGTGCCAGCAGCTTGGGTCTTCGTCGGAGGGGCTACACCTTC. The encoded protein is CASSLGLRRRGYTF.

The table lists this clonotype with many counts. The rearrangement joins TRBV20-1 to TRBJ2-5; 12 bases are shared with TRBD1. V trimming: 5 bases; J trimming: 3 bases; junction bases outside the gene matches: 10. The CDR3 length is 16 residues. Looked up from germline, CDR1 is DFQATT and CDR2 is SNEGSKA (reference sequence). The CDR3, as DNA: TGCAGTGCTCCAGCTTGGGGACAGGGGGCAAAAGAGACCCAGTACTTC. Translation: CSAPAWGQGAKETQYF.

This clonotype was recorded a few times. CDR3 sequence reads: CAVTRWDTDTQYF. CDR3 bases: TGTGCCGTCACGAGGTGGGACACAGATACGCAGTATTTT. The chain combines TRBV5-4 with TRBJ2-3; D gene ambiguous. The length of the CDR3 is 13 residues. V lost 10 bases to trimming and J lost 2 bases, with 14 bases between them. Per the germline V gene, CDR1 is SGHNT and CDR2 is YYREEE (reference sequence).

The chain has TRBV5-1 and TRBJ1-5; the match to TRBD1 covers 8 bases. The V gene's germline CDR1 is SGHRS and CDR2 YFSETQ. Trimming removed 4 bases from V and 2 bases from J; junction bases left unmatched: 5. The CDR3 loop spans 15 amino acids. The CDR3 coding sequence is TGCGCCAGCAGCCCCTGGGGACAGGGCAATCAGCCCCAGCATTTT. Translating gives CASSPWGQGNQPQHF. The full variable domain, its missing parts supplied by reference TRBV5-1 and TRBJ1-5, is KAGVTQTPRYLIKTRGQQVTLSCSPISGHRSVSWYQQTPGQGLQFLFEYFSETQRNKGNFPGRFSGRQFSNSRSEMNVSTLELGDSALYLCASSPWGQGNQPQHFGDGTRLSIL.

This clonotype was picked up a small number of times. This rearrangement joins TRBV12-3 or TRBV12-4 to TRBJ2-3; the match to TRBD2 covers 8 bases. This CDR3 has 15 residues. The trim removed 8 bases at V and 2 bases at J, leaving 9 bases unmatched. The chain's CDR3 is CASHASLAATDTQYF. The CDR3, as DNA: TGTGCCAGCCACGCTTCACTAGCGGCCACAGATACGCAGTATTTT.